One sample yielded the 19 T cell receptor beta chains listed below, sequenced in a study of T cell changes during pregnancy in multiple sclerosis. Data came from immunoSEQ multiplex PCR; TCRdb stores just in-frame clones and leaves some out. The table lists about 99,000 clones, approximately 94% of them singletons. Sample: peripheral blood, taken after pregnancy. The receptors stem from a female donor with multiple sclerosis, enrolled in a pregnancy study.

CDR3 in DNA: TGTGCCAGCAGTGAAGCTCTGATACAGGGGGAAGCTTTCTTT. Amino acids: CASSEALIQGEAFF. The chain links TRBV2 to TRBJ1-1, with TRBD1 matching 7 bases. Germline-derived CDR1 and CDR2 are SNHLY and FYNNEI. The CDR3 length is 14 residues. Losses at the gene ends were 0 bases for V and 8 bases for J; bases not matched to a gene: 6.

The rearrangement joins TRBV9 to TRBJ2-5, with a weak D call TRBD1 (6 bases). The CDR3 runs 15 residues. V lost 2 bases, J lost 1 base, and 12 bases lay in between. Germline assignment: CDR1 SGDLS and CDR2 YYNGEE. The DNA for the CDR3 is TGTGCCAGCAGCGTTTCCGGGACACTCCAAGAGACCCAGTACTTC. This translates into CASSVSGTLQETQYF. Combining the CDR3 with reference TRBV9 and TRBJ2-5 gives the whole variable domain DSGVTQTPKHLITATGQRVTLRCSPRSGDLSVYWYQQSLDQGLQFLIQYYNGEERAKGNILERFSAQQFPDLHSELNLSSLELGDSALYFCASSVSGTLQETQYFGPGTRLLVL.

The V gene is TRBV7-9, the J gene TRBJ2-3; 10 bases agree with TRBD1. Per the germline V gene, CDR1 is SEHNR and CDR2 is FQNEAQ (reference sequence). The CDR3 consists of 12 residues. V gave up 8 bases and J gave up 5 bases; unmatched junction bases: 1. The CDR3 sequence: CASRTGGDTQYF. The CDR3, as DNA: TGTGCCAGCCGGACAGGGGGAGATACGCAGTATTTT.

The chain employs TRBV28 and TRBJ2-2, with TRBD2 identical over 7 bases. Germline CDR1 and CDR2: MDHEN and SYDVKM. The CDR3 runs to 15 residues. V was clipped by 4 bases and J by 1 base; unmatched bases: 3. CDR3 region: CASSSQRGNTGELFF. Here the CDR3 DNA reads TGTGCCAGCAGTTCCCAGCGGGGGAACACCGGGGAGCTGTTTTTT.

The chain links TRBV6-6 to TRBJ1-1; the D gene is possibly TRBD1 (5 bases). Germline-derived CDR1 and CDR2 are MNHNY and SVGAGI (reference sequence). This CDR3 has 12 residues. V dropped 5 bases and J dropped 1 base, with 5 bases sitting between them. The CDR3 reads CASSQGNTEAFF. The CDR3 DNA reads TGTGCCAGCAGTCAGGGGAACACTGAAGCTTTCTTT.

The chain joins TRBV29-1 to TRBJ1-2; 9 nucleotides align to TRBD1. The CDR3 loop spans 13 amino acids. Trimming cost V 5 bases and J 3 bases; bases outside gene matches: 4. Germline loops: CDR1 SQVTM, CDR2 ANQGSEA. This CDR3 is CSVTTGGYYGYTF. The CDR3 region has the DNA TGCAGCGTTACGACAGGGGGATACTATGGCTACACCTTC.

V and J are TRBV6-6 and TRBJ2-6; D gene uncertain. V lost 5 bases to trimming and J lost 0 bases, with 8 bases between them. This CDR3 region has 15 residues. Germline V gives CDR1 MNHNY, CDR2 SVGAGI (reference sequence). The CDR3 is CASSTTGSGANVLTF. The CDR3 DNA reads as TGTGCCAGCAGTACGACTGGCTCTGGGGCCAACGTCCTGACTTTC.

This chain links TRBV29-1 with TRBJ2-3; possible D gene TRBD2, 5 bases. CDR1 is SQVTM and CDR2 is ANQGSEA in the germline V gene. V was trimmed by 5 bases and J by 5 bases, leaving 11 bases between them. The CDR3 covers 12 residues. In nucleotides, the CDR3 is TGCAGCGTTCTCCGTCGGGGAGATACGCAGTATTTT. Translation: CSVLRRGDTQYF.

J is TRBJ2-1 and V is TRBV14, with 13 bases that match TRBD2. The germline V gene encodes CDR1 SGHDN and CDR2 FVKESK. Trimming cost V 3 bases and J 9 bases; bases outside gene matches: 5. The CDR3 is made up of 15 amino acids. CDR3 nucleotides: TGTGCCAGCAGCCAGCTTGGACTAGCGGGAGCTGAGCAGTTCTTC. This sequence encodes CASSQLGLAGAEQFF.

CDR3 protein: CASSPFQGLAGSYEQYF. For the CDR3, the DNA is TGTGCCAGCAGTCCTTTCCAGGGACTAGCGGGCTCCTACGAGCAGTACTTC. The gene calls are TRBV28 and TRBJ2-7, with TRBD2 identical over 12 bases. Looked up from germline, CDR1 is MDHEN and CDR2 is SYDVKM. CDR3 length equals 17 residues. Losses at the gene ends were 5 bases for V and 0 bases for J; bases not matched to a gene: 8.

The chain is built from TRBV5-3 and TRBJ1-5, with TRBD1 identical over 8 bases. TRBV5-3 is an open reading frame, and its role is uncertain. CDR3 length: 17 amino acids. With 2 bases clipped from V and 1 base from J, the junction kept 8 bases outside the gene matches. The CDR3: CARSFPPWTGSNQPQHF. CDR3 sequence (DNA): TGTGCCAGAAGCTTCCCTCCCTGGACAGGGAGCAATCAGCCCCAGCATTTT.

The V and J genes are TRBV6-4 and TRBJ2-1; 14 bases match TRBD2. Germline CDR1 MRHNA, CDR2 SNTAGT. CDR3 size: 15 residues. Trimming took 4 bases from V and 9 from J; bases not matched to a gene: 5. CDR3 coding DNA: TGTGCCAGCAGTGTGACTAGCGGGAGGGAGAGTGAGCAGTTCTTC. It encodes CASSVTSGRESEQFF.

The chain couples TRBV30 to TRBJ2-3, with D possibly being TRBD2 (6 bases). This CDR3 region has 17 residues. The germline V gene has CDR1 GTSNPN and CDR2 SVGIG (reference sequence). Between the trimmed V and J ends, which lost 2 bases and 5 bases, there was a span of 23 bases. CDR3 sequence (DNA): TGTGCCTGGAGTTCACCCGGGGAACTAGCTGGGCAAGATACGCAGTATTTT. Encoded protein: CAWSSPGELAGQDTQYF.

J is TRBJ1-4 and V is TRBV27; D is unclear. The CDR3 length is 17 residues. V was trimmed by 6 bases and J by 5 bases, leaving 22 bases between them. Germline CDR1 and CDR2: MNHEY and SMNVEV (reference sequence). CDR3 DNA sequence: TGTGCCAGCAGGCTGGCGCAGACACGAAAAAAGAATGAAAAACTGTTTTTT. This gives the protein CASRLAQTRKKNEKLFF.

The chain couples TRBV15 to TRBJ1-5; TRBD1 matches 8 bases. Germline-derived CDR1 and CDR2 are LNHNV and YYDKDF (reference sequence). CDR3 length: 15 residues. V trimming: 1 base; J trimming: 7 bases; junction bases outside the gene matches: 6. DNA of the CDR3: TGTGCCACCAGCAGAGGGACAGGGATTGCACAGCCCCAGCATTTT. Translated, it gives CATSRGTGIAQPQHF.

The V gene is TRBV28, the J gene TRBJ1-5; perhaps TRBD1 as D (6 bases). Deletions cut 3 bases from V and 4 bases from J, with 13 bases between. CDR3 length: 15 amino acids. Per germline, CDR1 MDHEN and CDR2 SYDVKM. Written as DNA, the CDR3 is TGTGCCAGCAGTTTGGGGGCGACATGGAATCAGCCCCAGCATTTT. It encodes CASSLGATWNQPQHF. Supplemented by reference TRBV28 and TRBJ1-5, the full variable domain reads DVKVTQSSRYLVKRTGEKVFLECVQDMDHENMFWYRQDPGLGLRLIYFSYDVKMKEKGDIPEGYSVSREKKERFSLILESASTNQTSMYLCASSLGATWNQPQHFGDGTRLSIL.

V usage is TRBV19 and J usage is TRBJ1-5, with D possibly TRBD1 on 6 matching bases. The CDR3 loop spans 14 amino acids. The V end was cut by 1 base, the J end by 4 bases, with 8 bases between. Germline V gene data show CDR1 as LNHDA and CDR2 as SQIVND (reference sequence). CDR3 DNA: TGTGCCAGTAGTATAGGCAGGGGAAATCAGCCCCAGCATTTT. It encodes CASSIGRGNQPQHF. Full variable domain (rest looked up from reference TRBV19 and TRBJ1-5): DGGITQSPKYLFRKEGQNVTLSCEQNLNHDAMYWYRQDPGQGLRLIYYSQIVNDFQKGDIAEGYSVSREKKESFPLTVTSAQKNPTAFYLCASSIGRGNQPQHFGDGTRLSIL.

The chain combines TRBV5-4 with TRBJ2-4; tentatively, D is TRBD2 (8 bases). This CDR3 region has 16 residues. The germline V gene has CDR1 SGHNT and CDR2 YYREEE (reference sequence). Trimming took off 0 bases at V and 3 bases at J, with 13 bases between the two ends. The CDR3 loop is CASSLGGGTVKNIQYF. For the CDR3, the DNA is TGTGCCAGCAGCTTGGGCGGGGGGACAGTCAAAAACATTCAGTACTTC.

The chain links TRBV9 to TRBJ1-5; perhaps TRBD1 as D (6 bases). The CDR3 runs 15 residues. Trimming stripped 2 bases from V and 7 bases from J, with 16 bases between. Germline CDR1 is SGDLS and CDR2 is YYNGEE. CDR3: CASSVDGTGLQPQHF. CDR3 sequence (DNA): TGTGCCAGCAGCGTGGATGGCACAGGGCTACAGCCCCAGCATTTT.